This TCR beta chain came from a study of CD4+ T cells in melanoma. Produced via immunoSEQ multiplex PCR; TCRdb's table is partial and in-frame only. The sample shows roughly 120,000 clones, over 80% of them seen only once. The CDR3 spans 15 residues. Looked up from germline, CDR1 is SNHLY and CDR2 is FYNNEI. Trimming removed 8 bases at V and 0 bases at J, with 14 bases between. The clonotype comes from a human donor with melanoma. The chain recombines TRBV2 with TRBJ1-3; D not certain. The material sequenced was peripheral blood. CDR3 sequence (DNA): TGTGCCAGCTGTTTGGACGTTTTCTCTGGAAACACCATATATTTT. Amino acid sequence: CASCLDVFSGNTIYF.